The T cell receptor beta chain under discussion was sequenced for a study of T-cell reconstitution after alpha-beta-depleted transplantation in children. Between the trimmed V and J ends, which lost 1 base and 5 bases, there was a span of 9 bases. This CDR3 region has 14 residues. This clonotype was observed a handful of times. The TCRbeta library was prepared with unique molecular identifiers. Via MiXCR, TCRdb re-called the PCR reads, giving one row per CDR3 protein. Among hundreds of thousands of distinct CDR3 sequences listed, around 13% were seen once. The source is a girl aged 2 to 9 with congenital amegakaryocytic thrombocytopenia, due to receive a stem cell transplant. The material sequenced was PBMCs, taken before TCRalphabeta/CD19-depleted stem cell transplant. J is TRBJ1-5 and V is TRBV12-3 or TRBV12-4, with D hard to call. CDR3 amino acids: CASSLVSVDQPQHF. In DNA form, the CDR3 reads TGTGCCAGCAGTTTAGTGTCTGTAGATCAGCCCCAGCATTTT.